This TCR beta chain was captured by sequencing in a study of T cell responses to AZD1222 COVID-19 vaccine. The study's findings and limits: Of spike-specific TCRs, nearly half reportedly target regions left unmutated in variants. Sampling captured repertoires only after the peak T cell response. The span of vaccine-associated CD4 TCRs extended across spike, with dominance at 160-218 and 743-854. Two AZD1222 doses significantly raised spike-specific TCR breadth and depth over controls.

The table came from immunoSEQ multiplex PCR; TCRdb's copy has only in-frame clones and leaves some out. The table includes around 200,000 clones, 80% to 95% detected once. This clone was found once. Its target is unknown. CDR1 LNHDA and CDR2 SQIVND come from the germline V gene (reference sequence). The ends were cut back, 6 bases at V and 8 bases at J, with 8 bases in the middle. The CDR3 has 11 residues. Sequencing used peripheral blood, obtained on day 0 of AZD1222 vaccination. This clonotype was sampled from an adult in good health. This chain connects TRBV19 to TRBJ2-1; the D gene is possibly TRBD1 (5 bases). CDR3 region: CASSWGHEQFF. CDR3 nucleotides: TGTGCCAGTAGCTGGGGCCATGAGCAGTTCTTC. The full variable domain, its missing parts supplied by reference TRBV19 and TRBJ2-1, is DGGITQSPKYLFRKEGQNVTLSCEQNLNHDAMYWYRQDPGQGLRLIYYSQIVNDFQKGDIAEGYSVSREKKESFPLTVTSAQKNPTAFYLCASSWGHEQFFGPGTRLTVL.